Listed below are T cell receptor beta chains from one sample, sequenced in a study of T-cell memory formation after mild COVID-19. MiXCR was run by TCRdb on the 5' RACE reads, yielding one entry per CDR3 protein. Of approximately 410,000 distinct CDR3 sequences listed, 20% to 25% were seen once; the top ten hold around 13%. The sample comprised PBMCs or a T cell subset sorted from them (not recorded which). These receptors all stem from an adult woman who had mild COVID-19 (a few samples of this study predate the infection). Cell type and time point are not known. The CDR3 runs from the conserved cysteine through the conserved F or W. A D gene is named only where the DNA matches it firmly. Clone size, where shown, is once, few, many, or a class for clones that have expanded.

clone size	D gene	J gene	V gene	CDR3 protein	CDR3 DNA
few	NA	TRBJ1-3	TRBV2	CASSEEGVSGNTIYF	TGTGCCAGCAGTGAAGAAGGCGTCTCTGGAAACACCATATATTTT
NA	NA	TRBJ1-1	TRBV15	CATSRVLGIEAFF	TGTGCCACCAGCAGAGTTTTAGGGATAGAAGCTTTCTTT
NA	NA	TRBJ2-7	TRBV5-1	CASSPQPGRTAYEQYF	TGCGCCAGCAGCCCTCAACCGGGACGTACAGCCTACGAGCAGTACTTC
few	NA	TRBJ1-5	TRBV29-1	CSVGGNSNQPQHF	TGCAGCGTTGGGGGGAATAGCAATCAGCCCCAGCATTTT
few	TRBD2	TRBJ2-7	TRBV25-1	CASSEEGGGLSYEQYF	TGTGCCAGCAGTGAAGAGGGCGGGGGGCTCTCCTACGAGCAGTACTTC
NA	NA	TRBJ2-2	TRBV2	CASRGTHSTGELFF	TGTGCCAGCAGAGGGACCCATTCTACCGGGGAGCTGTTTTTT
NA	TRBD2	TRBJ2-1	TRBV7-9	CASSLGLAGVF	TGTGCCAGCAGCTTGGGACTAGCGGGTGTCTTC
few	TRBD2	TRBJ2-7	TRBV4-1	CASSREPGLAGGDEQYF	TGCGCCAGCAGCCGGGAGCCGGGACTAGCGGGGGGCGACGAGCAGTACTTC
many	NA	TRBJ2-2	TRBV4-2	CASSPGPTGELFF	TGTGCCAGCAGCCCGGGCCCCACCGGGGAGCTGTTTTTT
NA	NA	TRBJ2-1	TRBV5-6	CASSSVTYNEQFF	TGTGCCAGCAGCTCGGTCACCTACAATGAGCAGTTCTTC
many	NA	TRBJ2-7	TRBV7-6	CASSDRYEQYF	TGTGCCAGCAGCGACCGTTACGAGCAGTACTTC
NA	NA	TRBJ2-2	TRBV18	CASSPRDGRRELFF	TGTGCCAGCTCACCAAGGGACGGCAGGAGGGAGCTGTTTTTT
NA	NA	TRBJ1-2	TRBV12-3/TRBV12-4	CASSLEAHYGYTF	TGTGCCAGCAGTTTAGAAGCCCACTATGGCTACACCTTC
NA	NA	TRBJ1-4	TRBV6-2/TRBV6-3	CASTRTGGNEKLFF	TGTGCCAGCACACGGACGGGAGGAAATGAAAAACTGTTTTTT
NA	NA	TRBJ1-5	TRBV24-1	CATSDSTRGGQPQHF	TGTGCCACCAGTGATAGTACCAGGGGTGGACAGCCCCAGCATTTT
few	NA	TRBJ1-5	TRBV4-1	CASSQDDVDNQPQHF	TGCGCCAGCAGCCAAGATGACGTTGACAATCAGCCCCAGCATTTT
NA	NA	TRBJ2-7	TRBV27	CASSLSGTGDEQYF	TGTGCCAGCAGTTTAAGCGGAACGGGGGACGAGCAGTACTTC
NA	TRBD2	TRBJ2-1	TRBV29-1	CSVEGSSGRYHEQFF	TGCAGCGTTGAAGGGTCCAGCGGGAGGTATCATGAGCAGTTCTTC
NA	NA	TRBJ2-2	TRBV11-3	CASSFKRANTGELFF	TGTGCCAGCAGCTTCAAGCGTGCGAACACCGGGGAGCTGTTTTTT
NA	TRBD2	TRBJ2-1	TRBV7-9	CASSLALGLADYNEQFF	TGTGCCAGCAGCTTAGCGCTAGGACTAGCGGACTACAATGAGCAGTTCTTC
NA	TRBD2	TRBJ2-3	TRBV5-1	CASSLALATSSTDTQYF	TGCGCCAGCAGCCTCGCACTAGCGACTTCTAGCACAGATACGCAGTATTTT
few	NA	TRBJ2-1	TRBV29-1	CSVVEGAGASLQFF	TGCAGCGTTGTGGAGGGGGCCGGGGCTAGCTTGCAGTTCTTC
NA	NA	TRBJ1-2	TRBV12-3/TRBV12-4	CASSEVGYNNYGYTF	TGTGCCAGCAGTGAGGTCGGCTACAACAACTATGGCTACACCTTC
few	NA	TRBJ2-7	TRBV5-1	CASIKNPYEAGEDEQYF	TGCGCCAGCATAAAGAACCCCTATGAGGCGGGCGAGGACGAGCAGTACTTC
few	NA	TRBJ2-3	TRBV5-1	CASSFTLGDTQYF	TGCGCCAGCAGCTTCACCTTAGGGGATACGCAGTATTTT
NA	TRBD2	TRBJ2-2	TRBV20-1	CSARMRLAGGNTGELFF	TGCAGTGCTAGAATGAGACTAGCGGGAGGGAACACCGGGGAGCTGTTTTTT
few	NA	TRBJ2-3	TRBV21-1	CASSRRREGTDTQYF	TGTGCCAGCAGTCGGCGGCGGGAGGGCACAGATACGCAGTATTTT
few	TRBD1	TRBJ2-7	TRBV20-1	CSASRPGQAFAYDYEQYF	TGCAGTGCTAGTCGGCCGGGACAGGCTTTTGCCTATGACTACGAGCAGTACTTC
NA	NA	TRBJ2-2	TRBV5-4	CASRIGSGGHTGELFF	TGTGCCAGCAGGATAGGGTCCGGAGGGCACACCGGGGAGCTGTTTTTT
few	TRBD2	TRBJ2-4	TRBV7-2	CASSLVGLAGVGSKNIQYF	TGTGCCAGCAGCTTAGTTGGGCTAGCGGGTGTGGGGTCCAAAAACATTCAGTACTTC
few	NA	TRBJ2-1	TRBV13	CASSLEVAREQFF	TGTGCCAGCAGCTTAGAAGTAGCCCGGGAGCAGTTCTTC
NA	NA	TRBJ2-7	TRBV5-6	CASRRGRRNTYEQYF	TGTGCCAGCAGAAGGGGGAGGAGGAATACCTACGAGCAGTACTTC
NA	NA	TRBJ1-2	TRBV12-3/TRBV12-4	CASSLGETGYTF	TGTGCCAGCAGTTTAGGAGAGACGGGCTACACCTTC
NA	NA	TRBJ2-7	TRBV27	CASSFIDSDYEQYF	TGTGCCAGCAGTTTTATCGACAGCGACTACGAGCAGTACTTC
NA	NA	TRBJ2-1	TRBV7-2	CASSLDLGRIYNEQFF	TGTGCCAGCAGCTTAGATTTGGGACGGATCTACAATGAGCAGTTCTTC
NA	TRBD2	TRBJ2-3	TRBV12-3/TRBV12-4	CASTSGGTSSTDTQYF	TGTGCCAGTACTAGCGGGGGAACTTCTAGCACAGATACGCAGTATTTT
NA	NA	TRBJ1-4	TRBV18	CASSPRETNEKLFF	TGTGCCAGCTCACCGAGGGAGACTAATGAAAAACTGTTTTTT
NA	NA	TRBJ2-2	TRBV30	CAWSVGGGGELFF	TGTGCCTGGAGTGTAGGTGGAGGCGGGGAGCTGTTTTTT
many	NA	TRBJ2-1	TRBV7-3	CASSKRGGSYNEQFF	TGTGCCAGCAGCAAGCGAGGGGGTTCCTACAATGAGCAGTTCTTC
few	NA	TRBJ2-5	TRBV7-2	CASSPRTLSETQYF	TGTGCCAGCAGCCCGAGGACGCTCTCGGAGACCCAGTACTTC
few	TRBD1	TRBJ2-3	TRBV9	CASTDGTDTDTQYF	TGTGCGAGCACTGACGGGACAGACACAGATACGCAGTATTTT
NA	NA	TRBJ1-3	TRBV20-1	CSAVQASSGNTIYF	TGCAGTGCTGTACAGGCTAGCTCTGGAAACACCATATATTTT
few	NA	TRBJ2-7	TRBV6-5	CASSQREGYEQYF	TGTGCCAGCAGTCAGCGCGAGGGTTACGAGCAGTACTTC
NA	NA	TRBJ2-2	TRBV20-1	CSAGEGGTGELFF	TGCAGTGCTGGTGAGGGGGGCACCGGGGAGCTGTTTTTT
NA	NA	TRBJ1-3	TRBV21-1	CASPRDRGSYSGNTIYF	TGTGCCAGCCCCCGAGACAGAGGCTCGTACTCTGGAAACACCATATATTTT
NA	NA	TRBJ2-7	TRBV12-5	CASAWGSYEQYF	TGTGCTAGTGCTTGGGGGTCCTACGAGCAGTACTTC
few	NA	TRBJ2-1	TRBV4-3	CASSQEPRVVNEQFF	TGCGCCAGCAGCCAAGAGCCGCGAGTGGTAAATGAGCAGTTCTTC
few	NA	TRBJ1-1	TRBV7-6	CASSHTPAGANTEAFF	TGTGCCAGCAGCCACACTCCGGCAGGGGCTAACACTGAAGCTTTCTTT
few	NA	TRBJ2-3	TRBV11-2	CASSPQGPNSNTDTQYF	TGTGCCAGCAGCCCCCAGGGCCCCAACTCGAACACAGATACGCAGTATTTT
NA	TRBD2	TRBJ2-1	TRBV7-9	CASSPSGTSYNEQFF	TGTGCCAGCAGTCCAAGCGGGACCTCCTACAATGAGCAGTTCTTC
NA	NA	TRBJ2-1	TRBV2	CASRDYSYNEQFF	TGTGCCAGCAGGGACTATTCCTACAATGAGCAGTTCTTC
NA	NA	TRBJ1-1	TRBV13	CASSFGSSRAFF	TGTGCCAGCAGCTTTGGCAGTAGTAGGGCTTTCTTT
few	NA	TRBJ2-5	TRBV5-6	CASSLASRVETQYF	TGTGCCAGCAGCTTGGCAAGCAGGGTGGAGACCCAGTACTTC
NA	TRBD2	TRBJ2-1	TRBV6-1	CASLFTPGLAGYEQFF	TGTGCCAGCCTGTTTACCCCGGGACTAGCGGGGTATGAGCAGTTCTTC